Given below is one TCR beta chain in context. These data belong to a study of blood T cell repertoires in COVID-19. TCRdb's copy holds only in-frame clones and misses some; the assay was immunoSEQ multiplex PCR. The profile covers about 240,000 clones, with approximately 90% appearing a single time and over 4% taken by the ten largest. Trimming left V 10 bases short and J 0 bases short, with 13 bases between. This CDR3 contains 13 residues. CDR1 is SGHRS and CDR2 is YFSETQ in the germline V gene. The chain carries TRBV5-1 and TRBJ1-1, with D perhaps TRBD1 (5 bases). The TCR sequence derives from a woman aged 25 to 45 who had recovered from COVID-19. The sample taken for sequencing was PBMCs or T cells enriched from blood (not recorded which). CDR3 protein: CASGGGMNTEAFF. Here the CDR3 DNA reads TGCGCCTCGGGCGGGGGGATGAACACTGAAGCTTTCTTT.